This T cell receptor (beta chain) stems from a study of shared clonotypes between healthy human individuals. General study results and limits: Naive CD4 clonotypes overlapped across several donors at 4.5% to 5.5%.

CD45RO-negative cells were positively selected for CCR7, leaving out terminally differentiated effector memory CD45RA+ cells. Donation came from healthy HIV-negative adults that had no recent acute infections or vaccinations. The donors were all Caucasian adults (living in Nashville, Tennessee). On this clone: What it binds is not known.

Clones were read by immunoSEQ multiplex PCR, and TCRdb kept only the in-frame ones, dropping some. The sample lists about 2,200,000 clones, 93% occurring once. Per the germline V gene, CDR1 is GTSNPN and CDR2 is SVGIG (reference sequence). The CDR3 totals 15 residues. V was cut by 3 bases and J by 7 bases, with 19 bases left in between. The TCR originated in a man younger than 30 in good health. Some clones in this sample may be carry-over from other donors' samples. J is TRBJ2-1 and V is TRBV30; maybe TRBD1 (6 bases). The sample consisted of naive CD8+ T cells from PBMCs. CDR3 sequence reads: CAWRALKGDGNEQFF. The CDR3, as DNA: TGTGCCTGGAGGGCACTTAAGGGGGATGGGAATGAGCAGTTCTTC.